Each of the 26 T cell receptor beta chains below was sequenced from the same sample in a study of shared clonotypes between healthy human individuals. Clones were sequenced by immunoSEQ multiplex PCR, and TCRdb holds only the in-frame ones, with some missing. The sample carries about 700,000 clones, around 74% recorded once. The sequenced sample consisted of memory CD4+ T cells sorted from blood. Subset noted: CD45RA-negative fraction. Receptors originate from a woman aged 25 to 39 in good health.

This chain connects TRBV2 to TRBJ1-5; D is possibly TRBD1 (5 bases). CDR3 length: 15 residues. Germline values: CDR1 SNHLY, CDR2 FYNNEI. The ends were cut back, 2 bases at V and 5 bases at J, with 13 bases in the middle. The CDR3 DNA follows: TGTGCCAGCAGTGAAAATTCCCAAGGGGATCAGCCCCAGCATTTT. Amino acid sequence: CASSENSQGDQPQHF.

This chain links TRBV14 with TRBJ2-1, with 9 nucleotides matching TRBD2. This CDR3 spans 19 amino acids. Germline V CDR1 and CDR2: SGHDN, FVKESK. V gave up 0 bases and J gave up 1 base; unmatched junction bases: 10. CDR3 coding DNA: TGTGCCAGCAGCCAAGATAAAGGTTTAGCGGGAGCATCCTACAATGAGCAGTTCTTC. As protein: CASSQDKGLAGASYNEQFF.

As to this clone: The identical CDR3 is also encoded by other nucleotide sequences in the sample. The chain recombines TRBV5-1 with TRBJ2-7, with D possibly TRBD2 on 5 matching bases. The CDR3 contains 11 residues. The V gene's germline CDR1 is SGHRS and CDR2 YFSETQ. V gave up 3 bases and J gave up 6 bases, with 7 bases separating them. CDR3 amino acids: CASSSAGEQYF. In DNA form, the CDR3 reads TGCGCCAGCAGCTCGGCGGGCGAGCAGTACTTC.

Only one count was recorded for this clone. V and J are TRBV28 and TRBJ2-7; possibly TRBD1 or TRBD2 for D (5 bases each). This CDR3 region has 14 residues. Trimming removed 5 bases at V and 7 bases at J, with 18 bases between. From germline, CDR1 is MDHEN and CDR2 SYDVKM. CDR3 sequence: CASSRTGPSDEQYF. The CDR3 DNA reads as TGTGCCAGCAGTCGAACGGGACCGTCTGATGAGCAGTACTTC.

The chain links TRBV18 to TRBJ1-1, with D maybe TRBD1 (5 bases). CDR1 and CDR2 from the germline V gene are KGHSH and LQKENI. CDR3 size: 13 residues. The ends were cut back, 5 bases at V and 5 bases at J, with 12 bases in the middle. The CDR3 DNA is TGTGCCAGCTCATCGGACACCGGGACTGAAGCTTTCTTT. It codes for CASSSDTGTEAFF.

This clone was counted a few times. The chain links TRBV11-2 to TRBJ2-5; the D gene could be TRBD1 or TRBD2 (6 bases each). V dropped 3 bases and J dropped 2 bases, with 13 bases sitting between them. Germline lookup yields CDR1 SGHAT and CDR2 FQNNGV. This CDR3 has 15 residues. In DNA, the CDR3 is TGTGCCAGCAGCTTTTACCGGGGGCAGCAAGAGACCCAGTACTTC. This gives the protein CASSFYRGQQETQYF.

The chain has TRBV4-1 and TRBJ2-1; TRBD2 matches at 15 bases. Germline-derived CDR1 and CDR2 are MGHRA and YSYEKL. This CDR3 comprises 18 residues. V lost 4 bases, J lost 0 bases, and 4 bases stayed unmatched. CDR3 in DNA: TGCGCCAGCAGCCGGGGACTAGCGGGAGGAAGCTCCTACAATGAGCAGTTCTTC. This translates into CASSRGLAGGSSYNEQFF.

This clone was observed a few times. The same CDR3 is also encoded by other DNA sequences in this sample. J is TRBJ2-1 and V is TRBV6-5, with D maybe TRBD2 (6 bases). The CDR3 sequence is 14 residues long. Germline CDR1 reads MNHEY; CDR2 reads SVGAGI. V was trimmed by 6 bases and J by 2 bases, leaving 11 bases between them. CDR3 amino acids: CASRLLAAYNEQFF. CDR3 sequence (DNA): TGTGCCAGCAGATTACTAGCAGCCTACAATGAGCAGTTCTTC.

J is TRBJ2-2 and V is TRBV4-1; 14 bases fit TRBD2. The CDR3 spans 19 residues. The germline V gene has CDR1 MGHRA and CDR2 YSYEKL. The ends lost 5 bases at V and 1 base at J; junction bases unmatched: 9. The CDR3 protein is CASSYRLAGGLENTGELFF. CDR3 nucleotide sequence: TGCGCCAGCAGCTATAGACTAGCGGGAGGGCTGGAGAACACCGGGGAGCTGTTTTTT.

DNA for the CDR3: TGTGCCAGCGCCAGGGAGGGTCTGTTCTTC. As protein: CASAREGLFF. The chain recombines TRBV6-6 with TRBJ2-1; 7 nucleotides match TRBD2. J was trimmed by 15 bases and V by 8 bases; bases with no gene match: 7. The CDR3 is 10 amino acids. Germline assignment: CDR1 MNHNY and CDR2 SVGAGI (reference sequence).

This clone was detected only a few times. The chain has TRBV19 and TRBJ2-1; D is possibly TRBD2 (5 bases). Germline V CDR1 and CDR2: LNHDA, SQIVND (reference sequence). CDR3 size: 13 residues. V gave up 3 bases and J gave up 9 bases, with 12 bases separating them. CDR3 in amino acids: CASSIMREGEQFF. DNA of the CDR3: TGTGCCAGTAGTATCATGCGTGAGGGTGAGCAGTTCTTC.

The chain is built from TRBV9 and TRBJ2-1; D is ambiguous. V was cut by 0 bases and J by 7 bases, with 11 bases left in between. The CDR3 runs 14 residues. From germline, CDR1 is SGDLS and CDR2 YYNGEE. The CDR3 DNA is TGTGCCAGCAGCGTAGACCCGGTCGGAAATGAGCAGTTCTTC. It translates to CASSVDPVGNEQFF.

The sample holds a few counts of this clone. The CDR3 here is CASSLPGNTEAFF. CDR3 nucleotides: TGCGCCAGCAGCTTGCCCGGGAACACTGAAGCTTTCTTT. The chain links TRBV5-1 to TRBJ1-1; the D is unclear. CDR3 length: 13 residues. Germline CDR1 reads SGHRS; CDR2 reads YFSETQ. Trimming shortened V by 1 base and J by 1 base, and 5 bases separated the two germline ends.

In regard to this clone: One end of the junction fails to match germline, which may point to a read error. The chain combines TRBV6-4 with TRBJ2-7, with 11 bases identical to TRBD1. The germline gives CDR1 MRHNA, CDR2 SNTAGT. This CDR3 has 14 residues. CDR3 amino acids: CASSYSGQGVRAYF. CDR3 DNA sequence: TGTGCCAGCAGTTACTCGGGACAGGGGGTTCGGGCGTACTTC.

The chain couples TRBV6-5 to TRBJ1-2; tentatively, D is TRBD1 (6 bases). V lost 7 bases and J lost 7, with 16 bases in between. CDR1 and CDR2 from the germline V gene are MNHEY and SVGAGI. This CDR3 spans 13 amino acids. CDR3 sequence: CASIDQGNGGYTF. The CDR3 bases are TGTGCCAGCATTGATCAGGGGAACGGTGGCTACACCTTC.

The chain's CDR3 is CASSFSTGGQPQHF. The CDR3 coding sequence is TGTGCCAGCAGTTTTAGTACAGGAGGTCAGCCCCAGCATTTT. The chain joins TRBV27 to TRBJ1-5, with TRBD1 as a possible D gene (5 bases). V gave up 3 bases and J gave up 6 bases, with 12 bases separating them. CDR3 length equals 14 residues. Germline CDR1 is MNHEY and CDR2 is SMNVEV (reference sequence).

This clone has a count of ten or more. The gene calls are TRBV25-1 and TRBJ2-1, with D perhaps TRBD1 (5 bases). Trimming took off 6 bases at V and 9 bases at J, with 18 bases between the two ends. The CDR3 spans 14 residues. Per the germline V gene, CDR1 is MGHDK and CDR2 is SYGVNS. The CDR3 DNA is TGTGCCAGCAGCCCCATGCGCAGGGATCGTGAGCAGTTCTTC. Amino acid sequence: CASSPMRRDREQFF. Looking up the rest from reference TRBV25-1 and TRBJ2-1 gives the full variable domain: EADIYQTPRYLVIGTGKKITLECSQTMGHDKMYWYQQDPGMELHLIHYSYGVNSTEKGDLSSESTVSRIRTEHFPLTLESARPSHTSQYLCASSPMRRDREQFFGPGTRLTVL.

The rearrangement uses TRBV6-4 and TRBJ2-1; 9 bases agree with TRBD2. The germline CDR1 and CDR2 sequences are MRHNA and SNTAGT. The length of the CDR3 is 14 residues. The J segment lost 10 bases and the V segment lost 3 bases, leaving 7 bases of the junction unmatched. The CDR3 protein is CASSDSGSLGEQFF. In nucleotides, the CDR3 is TGTGCCAGCAGTGATAGCGGGAGCCTTGGGGAGCAGTTCTTC.

V gene TRBV14 combines with J gene TRBJ1-5, with unresolved D. Germline values: CDR1 SGHDN, CDR2 FVKESK. The ends were cut back, 3 bases at V and 4 bases at J, with 7 bases in the middle. The CDR3 loop spans 13 amino acids. In DNA, the CDR3 is TGTGCCAGCAGCCAGGGGTCTAATCAGCCCCAGCATTTT. It encodes CASSQGSNQPQHF.

The chain joins TRBV30 to TRBJ1-5; 9 bases are shared with TRBD1. With V trimmed by 4 bases and J by 6 bases, 7 bases remained unmatched. Per germline, CDR1 GTSNPN and CDR2 SVGIG (reference sequence). CDR3 length: 14 amino acids. Here the CDR3 DNA reads TGTGCCTGGACAGGACAGGGGCGGGTTCAGCCCCAGCATTTT. It yields the protein CAWTGQGRVQPQHF.

The V gene is TRBV19, the J gene TRBJ2-7; D might be TRBD1 or TRBD2, each matching 5 bases. Germline loops: CDR1 LNHDA, CDR2 SQIVND (reference sequence). V gave up 3 bases and J gave up 3 bases, with 12 bases separating them. The CDR3 sequence is 14 residues long. As DNA, the CDR3 is TGTGCCAGTAGTATTGCCGGGACCTTCTACGAGCAGTACTTC. Its translation: CASSIAGTFYEQYF.

CDR3 DNA sequence: TGTGCCAGCCGGGCTAGCTTTACGAACACCGGGGAGCTGTTTTTT. Protein: CASRASFTNTGELFF. The gene calls are TRBV27 and TRBJ2-2; D is perhaps TRBD2 (5 bases). CDR3 length: 15 amino acids. The germline V and J ends were trimmed by 8 bases and 0 bases, with 13 bases remaining between them. Germline V CDR1 and CDR2: MNHEY, SMNVEV (reference sequence).

This chain connects TRBV28 to TRBJ1-1; perhaps TRBD1 as D (6 bases). The CDR3 spans 15 residues. V gave up 7 bases and J gave up 5 bases, with 20 bases separating them. In germline, CDR1 is MDHEN, CDR2 SYDVKM. CDR3 nucleotide sequence: TGTGCCAGCATGGGGGCCGCATCTGGGAGGACTGAAGCTTTCTTT. Its protein product is CASMGAASGRTEAFF.

This clone was seen repeatedly, ten times or more. This sequence joins TRBV28 and TRBJ2-2, with TRBD1 as a possible D gene (6 bases). Germline V gives CDR1 MDHEN, CDR2 SYDVKM. Between the trimmed V and J ends, which lost 6 bases and 4 bases, there was a span of 9 bases. The CDR3 extends over 13 amino acids. This chain's CDR3 is CASRQGFTGELFF. Here the CDR3 DNA reads TGTGCCAGCAGACAGGGTTTCACCGGGGAGCTGTTTTTT.

The chain uses TRBV15 and TRBJ2-3, with unresolved D. CDR1 and CDR2 (germline): LNHNV, YYDKDF (reference sequence). V was clipped by 5 bases and J by 8 bases, with 11 bases between them. The CDR3 spans 12 residues. The CDR3 protein is CATSRPLGTQYF. CDR3 bases: TGTGCCACCAGCCGACCCCTTGGTACGCAGTATTTT.

For this clone: The CDR3 ends on some other residue instead of the conserved phenylalanine or tryptophan, so this is likely a read error. It is unclear where the CDR3 begins or ends on the DNA, so no DNA is shown, and the CDR3 is as TCRdb lists it. V is TRBV7-2 and J is TRBJ2-7; the D call TRBD2 from the table was never checked on the DNA. The CDR3 numbers 14 amino acids, ends counted. CDR1 SGHTA and CDR2 FQGNSA come from the germline V gene. The CDR3 protein is CASSPTLAEPPTPL.